The next 14 T cell receptor beta chains were all read from a single sample in a study of spatial heterogeneity in lung cancer. Time point given: sample taken at primary tumor resection. Unsorted tumor, nontumor lung tissue or cryopreserved PBMC supplied the whole RNA. MiXCR, applied by TCRdb to the 5' RACE reads, yields one record per CDR3 protein. The data contain under 50,000 distinct CDR3 sequences, around 5.2% of them seen just once; the ten biggest clones take up less than 30%. Specimen: PBMCs, collected at surgery. Receptors were obtained from a female donor with early-stage non-small cell lung cancer.

This clonotype was observed at least ten times. The chain combines TRBV12-3 or TRBV12-4 with TRBJ1-1; no firm D call. V was shortened by 2 bases and J by 2 bases, with 9 bases between the two germline ends. CDR3 size: 14 residues. The DNA for the CDR3 is TGTGCCAGCAGTTTATTTGGACCTAACACTGAAGCTTTCTTT. Amino acids: CASSLFGPNTEAFF.

The J gene is TRBJ2-5, the V gene TRBV5-6, with a possible D match to TRBD2 (7 bases). Germline-derived CDR1 and CDR2 are SGHDT and YYEEEE. Trimming stripped 0 bases from V and 2 bases from J, with 17 bases between. There are 17 residues in the CDR3. The CDR3: CASSLARRGPQQETQYF. CDR3 nucleotide sequence: TGTGCCAGCAGCTTGGCCCGGCGGGGGCCCCAGCAAGAGACCCAGTACTTC.

This clonotype occurred many times. The CDR3 region has the DNA TGTGCCAGCACCTCGGAGCGGGGGGGCCCATCGAGCGATACGCAGTATTTT. Translating it yields CASTSERGGPSSDTQYF. The V gene is TRBV12-3 or TRBV12-4, the J gene TRBJ2-3; TRBD2 matches at 10 bases. This CDR3 has 17 residues. V trimming: 7 bases; J trimming: 6 bases; junction bases outside the gene matches: 16.

This clonotype showed up many times. V gene TRBV11-2 combines with J gene TRBJ1-1, with TRBD1 as a possible D gene (6 bases). Trimming removed 3 bases at V and 5 bases at J, with 13 bases between. The CDR3 consists of 14 residues. Germline V gives CDR1 SGHAT, CDR2 FQNNGV. The CDR3 DNA reads TGTGCCAGCAGCTTTCGGGGGGCGCAGACTGAAGCTTTCTTT. As protein: CASSFRGAQTEAFF.

The sample holds many counts of this clonotype. The V and J genes are TRBV20-1 and TRBJ1-3, with a tentative D call TRBD1 (5 bases). Per germline, CDR1 DFQATT and CDR2 SNEGSKA (reference sequence). The germline V and J ends were trimmed by 6 bases and 0 bases, with 12 bases remaining between them. The CDR3 contains 14 residues. In nucleotides, the CDR3 is TGCAGTGCAATGGACACACGCTCTGGAAACACCATATATTTT. It yields the protein CSAMDTRSGNTIYF.

The chain recombines TRBV7-9 with TRBJ2-7; D is perhaps TRBD1 (6 bases). Trimming took 5 bases from V and 6 from J, leaving 11 bases between them. The CDR3 is 12 amino acids. Per germline, CDR1 SEHNR and CDR2 FQNEAQ (reference sequence). Written as DNA, the CDR3 is TGTGCCAGCAGCATGGGACATCCCGAGCAGTACTTC. It translates to CASSMGHPEQYF.

This clonotype showed up just a few times. The gene calls are TRBV7-9 and TRBJ2-5; 7 positions agree with TRBD2. CDR1 and CDR2 (germline): SEHNR, FQNEAQ (reference sequence). The CDR3 runs 14 residues. Germline trimming cut 3 bases from V and 2 bases from J; bases unmatched to any gene: 3. CDR3 sequence reads: CASSFLGGQETQYF. CDR3 DNA sequence: TGTGCCAGCAGCTTCTTGGGGGGGCAAGAGACCCAGTACTTC.

As regards this clonotype: This may come from a read error, since a much larger clone is one base off. V is TRBV5-1 and J is TRBJ2-6; D may be TRBD1 or TRBD2 (5 bases each). The CDR3 runs 17 residues. Germline loops: CDR1 SGHRS, CDR2 YFSETQ. The CDR3 nucleotides read TGCGCCAGCAGCTTGGGAGGGAGCAGCTCTGGGGCCGACGTCCTGACTTTC. Protein sequence: CASSLGGSSSGADVLTF.

V gene TRBV9 combines with J gene TRBJ2-1; D not resolved. This CDR3 contains 14 residues. Germline V gene lookup returns CDR1 SGDLS and CDR2 YYNGEE. Trimming took off 1 base at V and 7 bases at J, with 12 bases between the two ends. The DNA for the CDR3 is TGTGCCAGCAGCGTACGTTGGGGAAGGAATGAGCAGTTCTTC. Translation gives CASSVRWGRNEQFF.

This clonotype is classed as medium-sized. The chain carries TRBV3-1 and TRBJ2-2; D gene ambiguous. The V and J ends lost 6 bases and 3 bases respectively, with 5 bases between them. From germline, CDR1 is LGHDT and CDR2 YNNKEL (reference sequence). The CDR3 is made up of 12 amino acids. The CDR3, as DNA: TGTGCCAGCAGGGAATACACCGGGGAGCTGTTTTTT. Encoded protein: CASREYTGELFF.

This clonotype was detected many times. The V gene is TRBV5-5, the J gene TRBJ2-7, with 9 bases that match TRBD1. Germline V gene lookup returns CDR1 SGHKS and CDR2 YYEKEE (reference sequence). The trim removed 4 bases at V and 5 bases at J, leaving 16 bases unmatched. The CDR3 length is 17 residues. CDR3 region: CASSQGGYRDRDNEQYF. CDR3 coding DNA: TGTGCCAGCAGCCAGGGGGGGTACCGGGACAGGGATAACGAGCAGTACTTC.

This clonotype was detected only a few times. The chain is built from TRBV5-4 and TRBJ1-2, with D possibly matching TRBD1 (6 bases). Looked up from germline, CDR1 is SGHNT and CDR2 is YYREEE (reference sequence). V was clipped by 0 bases and J by 7 bases, with 19 bases between them. The CDR3 totals 16 residues. The CDR3 nucleotides are TGTGCCAGCAGCTTGGAAATGCGTGGGGGACAAAGTGGCTACACCTTC. Encoded protein: CASSLEMRGGQSGYTF.

This clonotype was observed many times. The chain carries TRBV5-4 and TRBJ2-3; 7 bases are a match to TRBD1. The CDR3 has 14 amino acids. The germline CDR1 and CDR2 sequences are SGHNT and YYREEE (reference sequence). J gave up 0 bases and V 5 bases, and 3 bases lay outside the gene matches. The CDR3, as DNA: TGTGCCAGCAGGGACAGGCTAAGCACAGATACGCAGTATTTT. Translating gives CASRDRLSTDTQYF. Full variable domain (rest looked up from reference TRBV5-4 and TRBJ2-3): ETGVTQSPTHLIKTRGQQVTLRCSSQSGHNTVSWYQQALGQGPQFIFQYYREEENGRGNFPPRFSGLQFPNYSSELNVNALELDDSALYLCASRDRLSTDTQYFGPGTRLTVL.

This clonotype was recorded many times. V gene TRBV6-4 combines with J gene TRBJ2-1; 11 bases are a match to TRBD2. This CDR3 spans 15 amino acids. The germline V gene encodes CDR1 MRHNA and CDR2 SNTAGT. V lost 6 bases to trimming and J lost 9 bases; unmatched junction nucleotides: 10. The CDR3 DNA follows: TGTGCCAGCAGCGCCCTAGCGGGGGGATCGGGTGAGCAGTTCTTC. Encoded protein: CASSALAGGSGEQFF.